This TCR beta chain was observed in a study of somatic mutations in cytotoxic T cells in rheumatoid arthritis. Study background: Immediately following diagnosis and ahead of any treatment, patient blood (about 30 ml EDTA) was drawn. Study observations and caveats: In about an eighth of the 65 patients, the largest CD8+ clone exceeded 20% of CD8+ cells. TRBV07 appeared slightly underrepresented in the rheumatoid arthritis patients. That finding was not adjusted to account for multiple comparisons.

Flow cytometry was used to check the purity of CD4+ and CD8+ cells, which had been isolated by positive magnetic bead selection. For this clone: The antigen remains unidentified.

The CDR3 loop spans 12 amino acids. Trimming left V 0 bases short and J 4 bases short, with 4 bases between. Looked up from germline, CDR1 is MGHRA and CDR2 is YSYEKL. Assay used: immunoSEQ multiplex PCR; TCRdb lists only in-frame clones, some missing. The profile shows just under 30,000 clones, around nine tenths of them singletons. This chain links TRBV4-1 with TRBJ2-7; D unclear. Input material: CD8+ T cells sorted from blood. The sequence was collected from an adult with rheumatoid arthritis. Here the CDR3 reads CASSQDLYEQYF. In DNA form, the CDR3 reads TGCGCCAGCAGCCAAGACCTGTACGAGCAGTACTTC.